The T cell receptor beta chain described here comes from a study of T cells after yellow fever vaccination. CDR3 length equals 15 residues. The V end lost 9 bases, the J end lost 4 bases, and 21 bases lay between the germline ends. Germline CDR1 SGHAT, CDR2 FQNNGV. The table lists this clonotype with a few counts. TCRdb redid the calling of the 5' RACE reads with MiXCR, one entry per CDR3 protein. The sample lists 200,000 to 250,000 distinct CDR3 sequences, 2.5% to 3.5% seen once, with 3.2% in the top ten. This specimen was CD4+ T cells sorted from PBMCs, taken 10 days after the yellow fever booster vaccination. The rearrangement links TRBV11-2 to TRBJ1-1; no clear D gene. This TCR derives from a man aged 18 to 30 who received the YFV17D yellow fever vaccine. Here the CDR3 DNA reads TGTGCCAGTCTCTCTGCGGGAGAACCGGGCACTGAAGCTTTCTTT. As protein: CASLSAGEPGTEAFF.